The sequence of this T cell receptor (beta chain) was determined in a study of T cell repertoires in cytomegalovirus infection. The study's findings and limits: The ex vivo response showed dominance by HLA-C-restricted CMV-specific TCR beta clonotypes. The cumulative frequency of public TCR beta families distinguished individuals who carried CMV together with the relevant HLA.

The CDR3 is made up of 13 amino acids. The V gene lost 7 bases and the J gene lost 7 bases, with 16 bases spanning the gap. CDR1 is MGHDK and CDR2 is SYGVNS in the germline V gene. About this clonotype: The antigen is unknown.

A single record per CDR3 protein comes from TCRdb applying MiXCR to the reads. The sample consists of 640,000 or so distinct CDR3 sequences, around a third of them appearing once. The sequences come from cultured PBMCs, collected from culture after CMV antigen stimulation. The clonotype was recovered from a human donor in good health (CMV status not recorded). Some clones in this sample may be carry-over from other donors' samples. The chain couples TRBV25-1 to TRBJ1-1; D unclear. In DNA form, the CDR3 reads TGTGCCAGCACCTCCCGGCGGGAGGGTGAAGCTTTCTTT. It translates to CASTSRREGEAFF.